Described below is a single T cell receptor (beta chain) sequence and its context. The CDR3 runs 14 residues. In germline, CDR1 is LGHNA, CDR2 YNFKEQ. Trimming took 1 base from V and 8 from J, leaving 14 bases between them. The data stem from a study of blood T cell repertoires in COVID-19. About the research overall: Specimens from acute and convalescent COVID-19 originated in the United States, Italy and Spain.

As originally analysed: Nucleated cell number was recorded as an estimate derived from reference gene primer amplification. The assay was immunoSEQ multiplex PCR, and TCRdb's table has in-frame clones only and misses some. The DNA was the basis for D and trimming; V, J and clone size are from that table. The sample gives some 200,000 clones, roughly 90% of which show up once; roughly 3.3% is in the top ten. The material sequenced was PBMCs or T cells enriched from blood (not recorded which). The origin of this receptor is a woman aged 45-59 years in a cohort exposed to, infected with or recovered from COVID-19 (not recorded which). The rearrangement uses TRBV4-2 and TRBJ1-2; possible D gene TRBD1, 5 bases. DNA of the CDR3: TGTGCCAGCAGCCAAGCAAGCAGGGTGGGAGGCTACACCTTC. This gives the protein CASSQASRVGGYTF.